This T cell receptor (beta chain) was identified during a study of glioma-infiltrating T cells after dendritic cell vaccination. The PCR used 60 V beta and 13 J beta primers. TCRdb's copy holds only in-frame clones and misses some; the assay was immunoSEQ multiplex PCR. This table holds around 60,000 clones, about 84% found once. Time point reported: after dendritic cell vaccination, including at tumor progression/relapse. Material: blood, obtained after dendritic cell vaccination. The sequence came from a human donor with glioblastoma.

The CDR3 coding sequence is TGTGCCAGCAGCTTAGCAGTCAGCGGGCTGTTTTTT. This encodes CASSLAVSGLFF. The rearrangement uses TRBV7-2 and TRBJ2-2; possible D gene TRBD2, 5 bases. Germline V gene data show CDR1 as SGHTA and CDR2 as FQGNSA. The CDR3 totals 12 residues. The V and J ends lost 0 bases and 13 bases respectively, with 9 bases between them.